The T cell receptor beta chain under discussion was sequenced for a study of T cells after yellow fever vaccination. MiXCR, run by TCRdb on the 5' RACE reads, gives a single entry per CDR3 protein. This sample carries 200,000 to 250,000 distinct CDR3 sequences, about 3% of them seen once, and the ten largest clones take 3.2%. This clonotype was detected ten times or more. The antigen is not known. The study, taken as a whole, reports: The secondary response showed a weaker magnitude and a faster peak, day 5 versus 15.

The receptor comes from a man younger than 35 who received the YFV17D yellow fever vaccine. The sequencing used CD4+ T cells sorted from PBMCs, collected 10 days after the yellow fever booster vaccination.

CDR3 in amino acids: CASSLQGVSYEQYF. CDR3 nucleotide sequence: TGTGCCAGCAGCTTACAGGGGGTCTCCTACGAGCAGTACTTC. The chain recombines TRBV7-2 with TRBJ2-7; 7 nucleotides line up with TRBD1. CDR3 length equals 14 residues. CDR1 and CDR2 from the germline V gene are SGHTA and FQGNSA. Trimming cost V 2 bases and J 0 bases; bases outside gene matches: 1.